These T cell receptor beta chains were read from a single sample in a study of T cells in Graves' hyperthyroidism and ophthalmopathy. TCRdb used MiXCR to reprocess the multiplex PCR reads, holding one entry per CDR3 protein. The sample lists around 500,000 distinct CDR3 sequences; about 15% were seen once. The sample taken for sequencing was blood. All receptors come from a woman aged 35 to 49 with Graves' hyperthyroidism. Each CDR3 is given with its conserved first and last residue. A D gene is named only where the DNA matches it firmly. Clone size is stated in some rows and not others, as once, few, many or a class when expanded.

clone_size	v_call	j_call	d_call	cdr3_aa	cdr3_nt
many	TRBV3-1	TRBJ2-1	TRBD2	CASSHGTSGNNEQFF	TGTGCCAGCAGCCACGGGACTAGCGGGAACAATGAGCAGTTCTTC
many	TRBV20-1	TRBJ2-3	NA	CSAGRATGTTDTQYF	TGCAGTGCTGGGCGGGCGACTGGGACCACAGATACGCAGTATTTT
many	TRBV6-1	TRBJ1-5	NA	CASSEDSSNQPQHF	TGTGCCAGCAGTGAAGACAGTAGCAATCAGCCCCAGCATTTT
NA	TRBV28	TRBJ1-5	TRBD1	CASSSPGQGYQPQHF	TGTGCCAGCAGTTCCCCGGGACAGGGTTATCAGCCCCAGCATTTT
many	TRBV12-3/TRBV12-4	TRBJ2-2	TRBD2	CASRVAGEVTGELFF	TGTGCCAGCAGAGTAGCGGGAGAAGTCACCGGGGAGCTGTTTTTT
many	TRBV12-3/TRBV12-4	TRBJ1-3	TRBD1	CASSRGTGLQNTIYF	TGTGCCAGCAGTCGTGGGACAGGGCTCCAAAACACCATATATTTT
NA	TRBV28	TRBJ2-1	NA	CASSSRRAPYNEQFF	TGTGCCAGCAGTTCGAGAAGGGCCCCCTACAATGAGCAGTTCTTC
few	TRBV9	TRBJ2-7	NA	CASSVAGDTYEQYF	TGTGCCAGCAGCGTAGCAGGAGACACCTACGAGCAGTACTTC
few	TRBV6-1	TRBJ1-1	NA	CASTESTEAFF	TGTGCCAGCACAGAATCCACTGAAGCTTTCTTT
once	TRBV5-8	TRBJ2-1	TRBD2	CASSLVGLAGGPSYNEQFF	TGTGCCAGCAGCTTGGTAGGCCTAGCGGGAGGGCCTTCCTACAATGAGCAGTTCTTC
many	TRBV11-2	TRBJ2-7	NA	CATHGSSYEQYF	TGTGCGACCCACGGGAGCTCCTACGAGCAGTACTTC
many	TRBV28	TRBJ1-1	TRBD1	CASSLRQGVTEAFF	TGTGCCAGCAGTTTAAGACAGGGAGTCACTGAAGCTTTCTTT
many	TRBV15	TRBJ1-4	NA	CATAGGQGNEKLFF	TGTGCCACCGCCGGGGGGCAGGGCAATGAAAAACTGTTTTTT
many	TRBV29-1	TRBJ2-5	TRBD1	CSVAMTGKSQYF	TGCAGCGTCGCGATGACAGGGAAAAGCCAGTACTTC
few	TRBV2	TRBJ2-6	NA	CASSEVTSFSGANVLTF	TGTGCCAGCAGTGAAGTGACCTCCTTCTCTGGGGCCAACGTCCTGACTTTC
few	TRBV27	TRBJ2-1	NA	CASSALGKPYNEQFF	TGTGCCAGCAGCGCGTTGGGCAAACCATACAATGAGCAGTTCTTC
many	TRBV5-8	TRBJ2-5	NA	CASSLSRTQETQYF	TGTGCCAGCAGCTTGTCACGGACCCAAGAGACCCAGTACTTC
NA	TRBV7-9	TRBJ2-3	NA	CASNRDTQYF	TGTGCCAGCAACCGAGATACGCAGTATTTT
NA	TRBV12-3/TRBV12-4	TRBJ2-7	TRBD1	CASSPPVGQGWEQYF	TGTGCCAGCAGCCCGCCCGTGGGACAGGGGTGGGAGCAGTACTTC
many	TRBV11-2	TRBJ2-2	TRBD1	CASSLGTGGELFF	TGTGCCAGCAGCTTAGGGACAGGCGGGGAGCTGTTTTTT
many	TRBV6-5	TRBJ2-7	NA	CASSYSPYEQYF	TGTGCCAGCAGTTACTCGCCCTACGAGCAGTACTTC
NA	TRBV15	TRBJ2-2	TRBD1	CATSNRGTGELFF	TGTGCCACCAGCAACAGGGGCACCGGGGAGCTGTTTTTT
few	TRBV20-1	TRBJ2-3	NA	CSARDPRGPDTQYF	TGCAGTGCCAGGGACCCTCGGGGGCCCGATACGCAGTATTTT
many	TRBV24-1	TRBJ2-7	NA	CATSTGPGYEQYF	TGTGCCACCAGTACGGGACCGGGCTACGAGCAGTACTTC
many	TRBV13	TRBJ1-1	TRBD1	CASRSGGSTEAFF	TGTGCCAGCAGGTCAGGGGGGAGCACTGAAGCTTTCTTT
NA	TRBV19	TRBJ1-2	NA	CASSKGTDNYGYTF	TGTGCCAGTAGTAAAGGGACGGATAACTATGGCTACACCTTC
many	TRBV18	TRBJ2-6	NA	CASSPPSGANVLTF	TGTGCCAGCAGCCCGCCCTCTGGGGCCAACGTCCTGACTTTC
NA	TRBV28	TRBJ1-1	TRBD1	CASSQTPGGSDTEAFF	TGTGCCAGCAGCCAGACCCCAGGGGGCTCTGACACTGAAGCTTTCTTT
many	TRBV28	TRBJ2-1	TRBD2	CASITRGGVRYNEQFF	TGTGCCAGCATTACTCGGGGGGGAGTAAGGTACAATGAGCAGTTCTTC
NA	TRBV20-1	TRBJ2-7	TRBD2	CSAWTSGSYEQYF	TGCAGTGCTTGGACTAGCGGGAGTTACGAGCAGTACTTC
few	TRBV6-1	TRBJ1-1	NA	CASTTSWGAEAFF	TGTGCCAGCACCACGAGCTGGGGAGCTGAAGCTTTCTTT
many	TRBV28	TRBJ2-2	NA	CASSLEQPSVVGELFF	TGTGCCAGCAGTTTGGAACAGCCGTCTGTGGTCGGGGAGCTGTTTTTT
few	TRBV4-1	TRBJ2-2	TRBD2	CASSRSKRESTGELFF	TGCGCCAGCAGCCGCTCCAAGCGGGAGAGCACCGGGGAGCTGTTTTTT
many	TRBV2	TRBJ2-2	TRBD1	CASSENRGVGGELFF	TGTGCCAGCAGTGAAAACAGGGGAGTAGGCGGGGAGCTGTTTTTT
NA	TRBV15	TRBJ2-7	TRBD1	CATSRGVQGAYSYEQYF	TGTGCCACCAGCAGAGGCGTACAGGGGGCTTATTCCTACGAGCAGTACTTC
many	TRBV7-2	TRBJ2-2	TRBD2	CASSFPTSGTSNTGELFF	TGTGCCAGCAGCTTCCCGACTAGCGGGACCTCAAACACCGGGGAGCTGTTTTTT
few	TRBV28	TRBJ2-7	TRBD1	CASSLISRGSSYEQYF	TGTGCCAGCAGTTTAATCTCCAGGGGGAGCTCCTACGAGCAGTACTTC
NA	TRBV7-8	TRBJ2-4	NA	CASSPALVGDLAKNIQYF	TGTGCCAGCAGCCCCGCGTTGGTGGGGGACCTAGCCAAAAACATTCAGTACTTC
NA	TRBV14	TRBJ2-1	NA	CASSQFSGVGNEQFF	TGTGCCAGCAGCCAATTTAGCGGAGTGGGCAATGAGCAGTTCTTC
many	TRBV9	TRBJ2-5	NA	CASSDSGSGETQYF	TGTGCCAGCAGCGATTCAGGGTCCGGAGAGACCCAGTACTTC
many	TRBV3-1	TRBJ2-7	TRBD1	CASSNDRGQEQYF	TGTGCCAGCAGCAACGACAGGGGTCAGGAGCAGTACTTC
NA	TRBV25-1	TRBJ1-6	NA	CASSVGAHNSPLHF	TGTGCCAGCAGTGTGGGGGCCCATAATTCACCCCTCCACTTT
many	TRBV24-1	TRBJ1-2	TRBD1	CATSDDRDLGYTF	TGTGCCACCAGTGACGACAGGGATCTCGGCTACACCTTC
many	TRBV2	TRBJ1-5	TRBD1	CATGTVYSNQPQHF	TGTGCCACCGGGACAGTGTATAGCAATCAGCCCCAGCATTTT
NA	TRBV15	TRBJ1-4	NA	CATSSRDTTTNEKLFF	TGTGCCACCAGCTCTCGGGACACCACAACTAATGAAAAACTGTTTTTT
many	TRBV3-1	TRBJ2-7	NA	CASSQGTRGAYEQYF	TGTGCCAGCAGCCAAGGGACGCGGGGCGCCTACGAGCAGTACTTC